The entry that follows covers one T cell receptor (beta chain) sequence. What it binds is not known. The data originate from a study of T-cell memory formation after mild COVID-19. Points from the study as a whole: Pre-infection memory showed some responding clones, and this suggested that cross-reactive memory joined. The authors did not confirm SARS-CoV-2 specificity of second-wave clones peaking day 37. For contracting clones, CD4+ ones sat mainly in CM and EM, CD8+ in EMRA.

The 5'RACE method, run with constant-segment primers, produced TCR alpha and TCR beta cDNA libraries (carrying sample barcodes and UMIs). TCRdb re-called the 5' RACE reads with MiXCR, one entry per CDR3 protein. The sample has 200,000 to 250,000 distinct CDR3 sequences, 8.5% to 9.5% seen once. Trimming shortened V by 1 base and J by 4 bases, and 13 bases separated the two germline ends. Germline V gives CDR1 SEHNR, CDR2 FQNEAQ (reference sequence). This CDR3 is 15 amino acids long. The chain joins TRBV7-9 to TRBJ1-1; D is unresolved. The sequenced sample was PBMCs or a T cell subset sorted from them (not recorded which). The sequence derives from a man aged 18 to 35 who had mild COVID-19 (a few samples of this study predate the infection). Cell type and time point are not known. The CDR3 spells CASSLGSARLTEAFF. In nucleotides, the CDR3 is TGTGCCAGCAGCTTAGGATCGGCGCGACTCACTGAAGCTTTCTTT.